One TCR beta chain is described in this entry. Its antigen is currently unknown. The CDR3 is 14 residues long. Looked up from germline, CDR1 is LGHDT and CDR2 is YNNKEL (reference sequence). Trimming removed 2 bases from V and 5 bases from J, with 10 bases in between. TCRdb re-called the reads with MiXCR, one entry per CDR3 protein. The data hold roughly 120,000 distinct CDR3 sequences, with more than 25% observed a single time. The record originates from a study of T cell repertoires in cytomegalovirus infection. Across the whole study: The study used recently identified HLA-C-restricted and well-studied HLA-B-restricted CMV epitopes.

The chain has TRBV3-1 and TRBJ1-5; weak D call: TRBD1 (6 bases). This TCR was sampled from a human donor in good health (CMV status not recorded). Some clones in this sample may be carry-over from other donors' samples. The sequencing used CD8+ T cells from cultured PBMCs, collected from culture after CMV antigen stimulation. The CDR3 sequence: CASSQNRADQPQHF. In DNA, the CDR3 is TGTGCCAGCAGCCAAAACAGGGCCGATCAGCCCCAGCATTTT.